Listed below are T cell receptor beta chains from one sample, sequenced in a study of blood T cell repertoires in COVID-19. Method: immunoSEQ multiplex PCR; TCRdb's copy keeps in-frame clones and lacks some. In the table there are 270,000 or so clones, roughly 93% of which are singletons. The sample comprised PBMCs or T cells enriched from blood (not recorded which). The receptors shown here come from a woman aged 40-49 years with acute COVID-19. Both conserved end residues are part of each CDR3. The D gene is left open where the match is weak. Size is omitted from some rows. Given values are once, few, many or a class for expanded clones.

clone size | D gene | J gene | V gene | CDR3 protein | CDR3 DNA
few | - | TRBJ1-2 | TRBV27 | CASSSFRTANYGYTF | TGTGCCAGCAGTTCGTTTAGGACAGCGAACTATGGCTACACCTTC
- | TRBD2 | TRBJ2-1 | TRBV30 | CAWGRGGGTYNEQFF | TGTGCCTGGGGTCGGGGGGGAGGGACCTACAATGAGCAGTTCTTC
- | TRBD2 | TRBJ2-3 | TRBV11-2 | CASSLDGSGSPDTQYF | TGTGCCAGCAGCTTAGATGGGAGCGGGAGCCCAGATACGCAGTATTTT
few | - | TRBJ2-5 | TRBV5-1 | CASSLELETQYF | TGCGCCAGCAGCCTTGAGTTAGAGACCCAGTACTTC
- | - | TRBJ2-7 | TRBV6-5 | CASRTVGHEQYF | TGTGCCAGCAGAACGGTGGGCCACGAGCAGTACTTC
- | - | TRBJ2-5 | TRBV7-9 | CASSRWVRDQETQYF | TGTGCCAGCAGCCGCTGGGTACGGGACCAAGAGACCCAGTACTTC
- | - | TRBJ2-1 | TRBV2 | CATSQSSYNEQFF | TGTGCCACTTCACAGAGTTCCTACAATGAGCAGTTCTTC
- | TRBD1 | TRBJ1-2 | TRBV7-2 | CASRAGQGAFSYTF | TGTGCCAGCAGAGCCGGACAGGGGGCTTTTAGCTACACCTTC
few | - | TRBJ2-3 | TRBV4-1 | CASSQVGGATDTQYF | TGCGCCAGCAGCCAAGTTGGCGGGGCCACAGATACGCAGTATTTT
- | - | TRBJ2-2 | TRBV28 | CASTLLGQGRTGELFF | TGTGCCAGCACCCTACTCGGGCAGGGAAGGACCGGGGAGCTGTTTTTT
- | TRBD1 | TRBJ1-1 | TRBV7-2 | CASSLEGATEAFF | TGTGCCAGCAGCTTAGAGGGGGCCACTGAAGCTTTCTTT
- | - | TRBJ2-7 | TRBV7-9 | CASSSGGSSYEQYF | TGTGCCAGCAGCTCAGGGGGGTCCTCCTACGAGCAGTACTTC
once | TRBD2 | TRBJ2-2 | TRBV28 | CASSLVAGAGELFF | TGTGCCAGCAGTTTGGTCGCGGGGGCCGGGGAGCTGTTTTTT
- | TRBD1 | TRBJ2-3 | TRBV12-5 | CASGRGQVSDTQYF | TGTGCTAGTGGCCGGGGACAGGTATCAGATACGCAGTATTTT
- | TRBD2 | TRBJ2-3 | TRBV6-5 | CASCSSGNTDTQYF | TGTGCCAGCTGTTCTAGCGGGAACACAGATACGCAGTATTTT
- | TRBD2 | TRBJ2-1 | TRBV7-2 | CASSLELALTYNEQFF | TGTGCCAGCAGCTTAGAACTAGCGCTAACTTACAATGAGCAGTTCTTC
- | TRBD2 | TRBJ2-3 | TRBV5-6 | CASSLVAGGTDTQYF | TGTGCCAGCAGCTTGGTAGCGGGGGGCACAGATACGCAGTATTTT
- | - | TRBJ1-4 | TRBV6-5 | CASSYRAAREEKLFF | TGTGCCAGCAGTTATCGGGCGGCACGGGAAGAAAAACTGTTTTTT
once | - | TRBJ2-3 | TRBV24-1 | CATSDGLRTDTQYF | TGTGCCACCAGTGATGGGCTAAGGACAGATACGCAGTATTTT
few | - | TRBJ2-3 | TRBV19 | CASSIEAGRTDTQYF | TGTGCCAGTAGTATAGAGGCAGGGCGCACAGATACGCAGTATTTT
- | TRBD2 | TRBJ2-1 | TRBV19 | CASSIVRQAGRNEQFF | TGTGCCAGTAGTATAGTTCGGCAGGCCGGGAGGAATGAGCAGTTCTTC
- | - | TRBJ2-3 | TRBV7-9 | CASSFMRGTDTQYF | TGTGCCAGCAGCTTCATGAGGGGGACAGATACGCAGTATTTT
- | - | TRBJ2-1 | TRBV5-1 | CASSLVVSSDEQFF | TGCGCCAGCAGCTTGGTGGTTAGCAGCGATGAGCAGTTCTTC
- | TRBD1 | TRBJ2-1 | TRBV7-3 | CASSHGQGSYNEQFF | TGTGCCAGCAGCCATGGACAGGGGTCTTACAATGAGCAGTTCTTC
- | TRBD1 | TRBJ1-2 | TRBV11-2 | CASSLSRARTGEHGYTF | TGTGCCAGCAGCTTAAGCCGGGCGAGGACAGGGGAGCATGGCTACACCTTC
- | - | TRBJ2-6 | TRBV19 | CASSVDRGANVLTF | TGTGCCAGTAGTGTAGACAGGGGGGCCAACGTCCTGACTTTC
- | - | TRBJ1-2 | TRBV14 | CASSLATGSLYGYTF | TGTGCCAGCAGCCTCGCGACAGGTTCCCTCTATGGCTACACCTTC
- | - | TRBJ1-4 | TRBV5-1 | CASSLAGDNNEKLFF | TGCGCCAGCAGCTTGGCTGGGGACAATAATGAAAAACTGTTTTTT
- | TRBD2 | TRBJ2-5 | TRBV2 | CASSRASGLRETQYF | TGTGCCAGCTCACGGGCTAGCGGGTTAAGGGAGACCCAGTACTTC
- | TRBD1 | TRBJ2-3 | TRBV30 | CAWGTGDADTQYF | TGTGCCTGGGGGACAGGGGATGCAGATACGCAGTATTTT
- | TRBD1 | TRBJ1-4 | TRBV7-9 | CASSKRDSLNEKLFF | TGTGCCAGCAGCAAACGGGACAGCCTTAATGAAAAACTGTTTTTT
- | TRBD1 | TRBJ1-1 | TRBV27 | CASSSGQGFTEAFF | TGTGCCAGCAGTTCCGGACAGGGGTTCACTGAAGCTTTCTTT
- | - | TRBJ2-3 | TRBV21-1 | CASSKGGASTDTQYF | TGTGCCAGCAGCAAAGGCGGGGCCAGCACAGATACGCAGTATTTT
- | - | TRBJ2-7 | TRBV4-2 | CASSPPGGGAYEQYF | TGTGCCAGCAGCCCCCCGGGTGGCGGGGCCTACGAGCAGTACTTC
- | TRBD1 | TRBJ1-4 | TRBV28 | CASSSTTGSSSEKLFF | TGTGCCAGCAGCTCTACGACAGGGTCAAGTAGCGAAAAACTGTTTTTT
- | TRBD1 | TRBJ2-7 | TRBV19 | CASSLTLDRAEQYF | TGTGCCAGTAGTCTCACCTTGGACAGGGCGGAGCAGTACTTC
once | - | TRBJ1-2 | TRBV2 | CASIPWQGYDGYTF | TGTGCCAGCATTCCCTGGCAGGGGTACGATGGCTACACCTTC
- | - | TRBJ2-2 | TRBV7-7 | CASSLVAGGTGELFF | TGTGCTAGCAGCTTAGTGGCAGGGGGGACCGGGGAGCTGTTTTTT
- | - | TRBJ2-2 | TRBV19 | CASSIPGRVTGELFF | TGTGCCAGTAGTATTCCCGGGAGAGTCACCGGGGAGCTGTTTTTT
- | - | TRBJ2-1 | TRBV7-9 | CASSSLDTYSEQFF | TGTGCCAGCAGCTCCCTCGACACCTACAGTGAGCAGTTCTTC
- | TRBD2 | TRBJ2-7 | TRBV5-1 | CASSGGTSKYEQYF | TGCGCCAGCAGCGGCGGGACTAGCAAATACGAGCAGTACTTC
- | TRBD2 | TRBJ2-1 | TRBV29-1 | CSVEDPRLAEYNEQFF | TGCAGCGTTGAAGATCCCCGGCTAGCGGAGTACAATGAGCAGTTCTTC
- | TRBD1 | TRBJ1-2 | TRBV5-5 | CASSTMSGGGYGYTF | TGTGCCAGCAGCACCATGTCAGGGGGCGGCTATGGCTACACCTTC
- | - | TRBJ1-1 | TRBV5-1 | CASSLDGSMNTEAFF | TGCGCCAGCAGCTTGGATGGCAGTATGAACACTGAAGCTTTCTTT
- | TRBD1 | TRBJ1-5 | TRBV3-1/TRBV3-2 | CASSQDRGFNQPQHF | TGTGCCAGCAGCCAAGACAGGGGGTTCAATCAGCCCCAGCATTTT
- | TRBD2 | TRBJ2-7 | TRBV2 | CARSTSGGAYEQYF | TGTGCCAGATCTACTAGCGGGGGGGCCTACGAGCAGTACTTC
- | TRBD1 | TRBJ1-3 | TRBV5-6 | CASSGVGQPSGNTIYF | TGTGCCAGCAGCGGGGTGGGACAGCCCTCTGGAAACACCATATATTTT
- | TRBD2 | TRBJ2-5 | TRBV4-1 | CASSQPLAGFQETQYF | TGCGCCAGCAGCCAGCCACTAGCGGGTTTCCAAGAGACCCAGTACTTC
- | TRBD2 | TRBJ2-1 | TRBV3-1/TRBV3-2 | CASSPSPSGVYNEQFF | TGTGCCAGCAGCCCCTCACCTAGCGGGGTGTACAATGAGCAGTTCTTC